The clone carrying this T cell receptor beta chain was counted between two and nine times. The antigen is unknown. Patients all relapsed after autologous stem cell transplantation, and there was variation in brentuximab vedotin exposure. This sample was taken from a study of PD-1 blockade in classical Hodgkin lymphoma. Germline CDR1 and CDR2: SGDLS and YYNGEE. The V end lost 3 bases, the J end lost 2 bases, and 15 bases lay between the germline ends. The CDR3 contains 16 residues. Some clones are missing from TCRdb's copy, which holds only in-frame ones; the method was immunoSEQ multiplex PCR. Altogether some 30,000 clones are present, more than 60% being singletons, with the ten largest covering 13% to 15%. Overall study results and limits: The diversity seen at baseline in complete responders resembled that of newly diagnosed patients. Repertoire differences lack defined causes, possibly disease activity or prior therapy. Some patients began nivolumab under 1 year after ASCT. These patients were excluded from later analyses.

This TCR came from a human donor with classical Hodgkin lymphoma. This rearrangement joins TRBV9 to TRBJ2-1; TRBD2 is a possible D gene (6 bases). The sequenced sample was peripheral blood mononuclear cells (PBMCs), obtained before the second cycle of nivolumab. DNA for the CDR3: TGTGCCAGCAGCGGCGGCGTCGGGGAGGCCTACAATGAGCAGTTCTTC. This sequence encodes CASSGGVGEAYNEQFF.